These T cell receptor beta chains were read from a single sample in a study of type 1 regulatory T cells. No cognate antigen is known for these TCRs. Each CDR3 protein is one row after TCRdb ran MiXCR on the reads. Of roughly 21,000 distinct CDR3 sequences listed, less than 60% were seen once; the top ten hold under 5%. Material: cultured T cells, either the whole culture or a sorted T cell fraction (not recorded which). These TCRs come from a human donor in good health. Each CDR3 is given with its conserved first and last residue. The order of the fields is clone size, V gene, J gene, D gene, CDR3 length, CDR3 protein, CDR3 DNA. The D gene is left open where the match is weak. For some rows the clone size is stated as once, few or many, or as a class when expanded; others skip it.

NA	TRBV7-8	TRBJ1-5	TRBD1	20	CASSSLGGTGASISNQPQHF	TGTGCCAGCAGCTCCCTTGGCGGGACAGGGGCGTCAATTAGCAATCAGCCCCAGCATTTT
NA	TRBV10-1	TRBJ1-1	NA	13	CASSSTGFTEAFF	TGCGCCAGCAGTTCCACAGGGTTTACTGAAGCTTTCTTT
medium-sized	TRBV6-2/TRBV6-3	TRBJ2-1	TRBD2	18	CASSYAASGPAQGNEQFF	TGTGCCAGCAGTTACGCGGCTAGCGGCCCCGCTCAAGGCAATGAGCAGTTCTTC
NA	TRBV5-1	TRBJ2-2	NA	13	CASNPGLSGELFF	TGCGCCAGCAACCCGGGTTTGAGCGGGGAGCTGTTTTTT
NA	TRBV4-1	TRBJ2-3	NA	13	CASSQPPGDTQYF	TGCGCCAGCAGCCAACCGCCGGGGGATACGCAGTATTTT
NA	TRBV7-2	TRBJ2-1	NA	15	CASSPDRLPYNEQFF	TGTGCCAGCAGCCCCGACAGGCTCCCCTACAATGAGCAGTTCTTC
NA	TRBV2	TRBJ1-5	NA	12	CASSDRPPPQHF	TGTGCCAGCAGTGACAGGCCGCCGCCCCAGCATTTT
many	TRBV7-2	TRBJ2-3	TRBD1	17	CASSLVRGTGFPDTQYF	TGTGCCAGCAGCTTAGTTAGAGGGACAGGGTTCCCAGATACGCAGTATTTT
few	TRBV11-3	TRBJ1-4	NA	14	CASSLGPFNEKLFF	TGTGCCAGCAGCTTAGGGCCATTTAATGAAAAACTGTTTTTT
medium-sized	TRBV4-1	TRBJ2-1	NA	17	CASSQDRAGGSYNEQFF	TGCGCCAGCAGCCAAGATAGGGCCGGCGGCTCCTACAATGAGCAGTTCTTC
NA	TRBV7-2	TRBJ1-2	TRBD1	14	CASSSGTEVYGYTF	TGTGCCAGCAGCTCAGGGACAGAAGTCTATGGCTACACCTTC
few	TRBV15	TRBJ1-1	NA	18	CATSRDGGGSFMLTEAFF	TGTGCCACCAGCAGAGATGGAGGGGGTTCTTTCATGCTCACTGAAGCTTTCTTT
NA	TRBV2	TRBJ1-4	NA	13	CASSDSEWEKLFF	TGTGCCAGTTCGGATTCGGAGTGGGAAAAACTGTTTTTT
medium-sized	TRBV12-3/TRBV12-4	TRBJ2-1	NA	11	CASSHYNEQFF	TGTGCCAGCAGCCATTACAATGAGCAGTTCTTC
NA	TRBV2	TRBJ2-2	NA	15	CASSVYRLNTGELFF	TGTGCCAGCAGTGTTTACAGGCTGAACACCGGGGAGCTGTTTTTT
NA	TRBV6-5	TRBJ1-5	NA	15	CASRGMGQSNQPQHF	TGTGCCAGCAGGGGGATGGGCCAGAGCAATCAGCCCCAGCATTTT
NA	TRBV5-1	TRBJ1-1	TRBD1	14	CASSYRGMGAEAFF	TGCGCCAGCAGCTACAGGGGGATGGGCGCTGAAGCTTTCTTT
medium-sized	TRBV20-1	TRBJ2-2	NA	15	CSATGWARGTGELFF	TGCAGTGCCACAGGGTGGGCTAGGGGGACCGGGGAGCTGTTTTTT
few	TRBV3-1	TRBJ2-5	NA	14	CASRLAWLPLSQYF	TGTGCCAGCAGACTAGCATGGCTGCCGTTGAGCCAGTACTTC
NA	TRBV28	TRBJ1-2	NA	13	CASTGAPREGYTF	TGTGCCAGCACAGGGGCCCCAAGGGAGGGCTACACCTTC
NA	TRBV20-1	TRBJ2-7	NA	14	CSASRDLFSYEQYF	TGCAGTGCTAGCCGGGACCTCTTCTCCTACGAGCAGTACTTC
NA	TRBV7-6	TRBJ2-2	NA	15	CASSPPVLSTGELFF	TGTGCCAGCAGCCCCCCAGTTTTAAGCACCGGGGAGCTGTTTTTT
NA	TRBV4-2	TRBJ2-1	TRBD2	17	CASSRGAGLAVNNEQFF	TGTGCCAGCAGCCGGGGGGCGGGACTAGCGGTGAACAATGAGCAGTTCTTC
NA	TRBV6-5	TRBJ1-2	NA	13	CASSPRVGYGYTF	TGTGCCAGCAGTCCGAGGGTGGGGTACGGCTACACCTTC
NA	TRBV12-3/TRBV12-4	TRBJ2-1	NA	11	CASTVGNEQFF	TGTGCCAGCACCGTAGGCAATGAGCAGTTCTTC
once	TRBV2	TRBJ2-3	TRBD1	12	CASNRGTDTQYF	TGTGCCAGCAACAGGGGGACAGATACGCAGTATTTT
NA	TRBV18	TRBJ2-5	NA	14	CASSPGTYQETQYF	TGTGCCAGCTCACCCGGGACGTACCAAGAGACCCAGTACTTC
few	TRBV3-1	TRBJ1-1	NA	15	CASSSTTGRSTEAFF	TGTGCCAGCAGTTCCACCACAGGGAGGAGCACTGAAGCTTTCTTT
NA	TRBV5-1	TRBJ2-5	NA	14	CASRLVQGRETQYF	TGCGCCAGCAGACTAGTACAGGGAAGAGAGACCCAGTACTTC
NA	TRBV12-3/TRBV12-4	TRBJ1-5	NA	13	CASSPAPNQPQHF	TGTGCCAGCAGCCCAGCCCCAAATCAGCCCCAGCATTTT
NA	TRBV27	TRBJ1-1	NA	19	CASSLRPGAGAPVGTEAFF	TGTGCCAGCAGTTTACGGCCGGGGGCAGGGGCTCCCGTTGGGACTGAAGCTTTCTTT
once	TRBV7-8	TRBJ2-3	NA	14	CASSLGWGGNTQYF	TGTGCCAGCAGCTTAGGATGGGGCGGGAATACGCAGTATTTT
NA	TRBV7-2	TRBJ1-6	NA	15	CATGNPSSYNSPLHF	TGTGCCACGGGGAACCCGAGCTCCTATAATTCACCCCTCCACTTT
NA	TRBV19	TRBJ1-1	NA	12	CASSMGRREAFF	TGTGCCAGTAGTATGGGACGAAGAGAAGCTTTCTTT
NA	TRBV27	TRBJ1-2	NA	13	CASREGQSGGYTF	TGTGCCAGCAGAGAAGGACAGTCGGGTGGCTACACCTTC
once	TRBV6-6	TRBJ2-3	NA	14	CASTYPEGPDTQYF	TGTGCCAGCACCTACCCAGAGGGCCCAGATACGCAGTATTTT
NA	TRBV6-2/TRBV6-3	TRBJ1-6	NA	12	CASSYLGSPLHF	TGTGCCAGCAGTTACTTAGGTTCACCCCTCCACTTT
NA	TRBV30	TRBJ1-2	NA	12	CAWSFTGNGYTF	TGTGCCTGGAGTTTCACAGGGAATGGCTACACCTTC
few	TRBV4-2	TRBJ1-1	TRBD1	17	CASSQTDRGLMNTEAFF	TGTGCCAGCAGCCAGACCGACAGGGGCCTGATGAACACTGAAGCTTTCTTT
NA	TRBV5-1	TRBJ1-4	TRBD1	14	CASSPGGGNENLFF	TGCGCCAGCAGTCCAGGGGGAGGGAACGAAAATCTGTTTTTT
NA	TRBV20-1	TRBJ2-7	TRBD2	14	CSADSSGGTYEQYF	TGCAGTGCTGATTCTAGCGGGGGAACCTACGAGCAGTACTTC
NA	TRBV7-8	TRBJ2-1	NA	16	CASSLGAGRSYNEQFF	TGTGCCAGCAGCTTAGGGGCCGGTAGGTCCTACAATGAGCAGTTCTTC
NA	TRBV5-5	TRBJ1-4	TRBD1	15	CASSFHRGINEKLFF	TGTGCCAGCAGCTTCCACAGGGGTATAAATGAAAAACTGTTTTTT
NA	TRBV20-1	TRBJ1-4	NA	13	CSASRQAGEKLFF	TGCAGTGCTAGTAGGCAAGCTGGCGAAAAACTGTTTTTT
NA	TRBV10-2	TRBJ2-2	TRBD2	15	CASRLAGANTGELFF	TGCGCCAGCCGTTTAGCGGGTGCAAACACCGGGGAGCTGTTTTTT
few	TRBV18	TRBJ2-1	NA	15	CASSPSGPQNNEQFF	TGTGCCAGCTCACCGTCCGGACCGCAAAACAATGAGCAGTTCTTC
NA	TRBV30	TRBJ1-5	NA	14	CAWSVLGRGQPQHF	TGTGCCTGGAGTGTACTGGGGCGAGGTCAGCCCCAGCATTTT
medium-sized	TRBV4-1	TRBJ2-2	NA	16	CASSQDVGGNTGELFF	TGCGCCAGCAGCCAAGATGTTGGGGGAAACACCGGGGAGCTGTTTTTT
medium-sized	TRBV7-2	TRBJ2-5	NA	12	CASSSRRETQYF	TGTGCCAGCAGCTCTCGCAGAGAGACCCAGTACTTC
NA	TRBV18	TRBJ1-5	TRBD1	16	CASSPQGAMGNQPQHF	TGTGCCAGCTCACCTCAGGGGGCTATGGGCAATCAGCCCCAGCATTTT
NA	TRBV20-1	TRBJ2-1	TRBD2	14	CSAIQGGGYNEQFF	TGCAGTGCTATACAGGGCGGGGGGTACAATGAGCAGTTCTTC
few	TRBV2	TRBJ2-1	TRBD1	14	CASSDTRGIGEQFF	TGTGCCAGCAGTGATACCAGGGGGATCGGAGAGCAGTTCTTC
NA	TRBV4-1	TRBJ2-7	TRBD2	17	CASSRQWSGTTSYEQYF	TGCGCCAGCAGCCGCCAATGGTCCGGGACTACCTCCTACGAGCAGTACTTC
medium-sized	TRBV7-9	TRBJ2-5	NA	14	CASSFRSGEETQYF	TGTGCCAGCAGCTTTCGGTCGGGGGAGGAGACCCAGTACTTC
NA	TRBV7-8	TRBJ1-2	TRBD1	20	CASSLMNPINLRQGNYGYTF	TGTGCCAGCAGCTTAATGAATCCCATCAACCTAAGACAGGGCAACTATGGCTACACCTTC